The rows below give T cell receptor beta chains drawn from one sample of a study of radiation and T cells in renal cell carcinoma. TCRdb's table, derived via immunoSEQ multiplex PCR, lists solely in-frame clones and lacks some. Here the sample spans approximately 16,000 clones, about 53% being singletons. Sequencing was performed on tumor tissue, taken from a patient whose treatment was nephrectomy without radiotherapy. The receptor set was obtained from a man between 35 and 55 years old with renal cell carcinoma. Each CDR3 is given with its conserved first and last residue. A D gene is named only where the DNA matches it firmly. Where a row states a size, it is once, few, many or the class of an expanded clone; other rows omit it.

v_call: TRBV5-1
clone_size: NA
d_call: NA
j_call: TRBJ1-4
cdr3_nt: TGCGCCAGCAGCTCGACAGGAATTGGAGAAAAACTGTTTTTT
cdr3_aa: CASSSTGIGEKLFF

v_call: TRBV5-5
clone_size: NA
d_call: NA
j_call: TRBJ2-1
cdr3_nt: TGTGCCAGCAGCTTAGTACAGGGTCTTAGCTCCTACAATGAGCAGTTCTTC
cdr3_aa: CASSLVQGLSSYNEQFF

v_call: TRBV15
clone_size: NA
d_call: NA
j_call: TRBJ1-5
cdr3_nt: TGTGCCACCAGCGAGGGGCGTCCCTATCAGCCCCAGCATTTT
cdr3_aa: CATSEGRPYQPQHF

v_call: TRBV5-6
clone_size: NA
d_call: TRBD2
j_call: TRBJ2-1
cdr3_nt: TGTGCCAGCAGTTCTTTTACTAGCGGGGGGGCGGATGAGCAGTTCTTC
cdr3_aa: CASSSFTSGGADEQFF

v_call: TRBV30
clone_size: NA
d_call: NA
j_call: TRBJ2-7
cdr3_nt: TGTGCCTGGAGTGTAGTAGGGACCGGAGCCTACGAGCAGTACTTC
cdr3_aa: CAWSVVGTGAYEQYF

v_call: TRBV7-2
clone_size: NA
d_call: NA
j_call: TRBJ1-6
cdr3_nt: TGTGCCAGCAGCCCCCGAGACAGGAGCTCTATTACTTCACCCCTCCACTTT
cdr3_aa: CASSPRDRSSITSPLHF

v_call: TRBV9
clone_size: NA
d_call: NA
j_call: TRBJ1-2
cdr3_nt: TGTGCCAGCAGCGTAGATGACAGCGTGCCTAGTGGCTACACCTTC
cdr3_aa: CASSVDDSVPSGYTF

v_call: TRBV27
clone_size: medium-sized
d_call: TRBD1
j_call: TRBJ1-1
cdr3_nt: TGTGCCAGCAGCCGACAGACAGGGGGGAACACTGAAGCTTTCTTT
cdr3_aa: CASSRQTGGNTEAFF

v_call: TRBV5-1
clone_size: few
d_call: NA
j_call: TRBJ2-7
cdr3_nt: TGCGCCAGCAGCGAAAGACAAGGGAAGTTCTACGAGCAGTACTTC
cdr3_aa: CASSERQGKFYEQYF

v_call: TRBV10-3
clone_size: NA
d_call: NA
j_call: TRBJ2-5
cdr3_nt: TGTGCCACCGGGACTTCCAAAGAGACCCAGTACTTC
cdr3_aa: CATGTSKETQYF

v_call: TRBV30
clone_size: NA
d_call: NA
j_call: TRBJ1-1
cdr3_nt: TGTGCCTGTATCTCCCGGGAGGCCGGGGCTGAAGCTTTCTTT
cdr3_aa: CACISREAGAEAFF

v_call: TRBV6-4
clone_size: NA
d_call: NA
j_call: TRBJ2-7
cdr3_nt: TGTGCCAGCAATAAGGGGACAATTCCGGCCCCCTACGAGCAGTACTTC
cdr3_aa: CASNKGTIPAPYEQYF

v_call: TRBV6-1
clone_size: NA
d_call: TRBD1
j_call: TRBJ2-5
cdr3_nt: TGTGCCAGCAGCTCATCAGGGGGCGGGGAGACCCAGTACTTC
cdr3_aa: CASSSSGGGETQYF

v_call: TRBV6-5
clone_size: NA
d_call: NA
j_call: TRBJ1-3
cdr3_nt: TGTGCCAGCAGCCCACAAACATCGGGACGAAACACCATATATTTT
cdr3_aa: CASSPQTSGRNTIYF

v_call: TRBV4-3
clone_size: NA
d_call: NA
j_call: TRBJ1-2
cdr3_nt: TGCGCCAGCAGCCGGGGGGTCGATCCGGGGGGCTACACCTTC
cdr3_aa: CASSRGVDPGGYTF

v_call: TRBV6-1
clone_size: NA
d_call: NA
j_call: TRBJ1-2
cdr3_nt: TGTGCCAGCAGTGATAGTAGAGGATTTAACTATGGCTACACCTTC
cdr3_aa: CASSDSRGFNYGYTF

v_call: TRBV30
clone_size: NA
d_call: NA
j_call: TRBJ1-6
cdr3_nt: TGTGCCTGGAGTGTACGAGGGTATAATTCACCCCTCCACTTT
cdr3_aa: CAWSVRGYNSPLHF

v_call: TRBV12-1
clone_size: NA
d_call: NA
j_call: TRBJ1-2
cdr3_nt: TGTGCCAGCAGCTTTCGCTTTTGTGGACAGGGTGGATTGGACTATGGCTACACCTTC
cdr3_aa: CASSFRFCGQGGLDYGYTF

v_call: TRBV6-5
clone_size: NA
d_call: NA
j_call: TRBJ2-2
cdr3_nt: TGTGCCAGCAGTTACTATAGGACTCCAGCCGGGGAGCTGTTTTTT
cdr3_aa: CASSYYRTPAGELFF

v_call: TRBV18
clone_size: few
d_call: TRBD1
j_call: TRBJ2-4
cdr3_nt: TGTGCCAGCTCTCGAACCGAGGGACAGGGAGACATTCAGTACTTC
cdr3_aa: CASSRTEGQGDIQYF

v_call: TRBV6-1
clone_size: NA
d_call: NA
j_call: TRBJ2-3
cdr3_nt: TGTGCCGCGGCAGGTACGGGCACGCAGTATTTT
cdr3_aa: CAAAGTGTQYF

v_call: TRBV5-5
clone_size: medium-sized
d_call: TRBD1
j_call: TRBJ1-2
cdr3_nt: TGTGCCAGCAGCTTGGGACAGGGCAACTATGGCTACACCTTC
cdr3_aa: CASSLGQGNYGYTF

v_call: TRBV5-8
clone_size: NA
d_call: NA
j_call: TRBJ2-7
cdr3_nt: TGTGCCAGCAGCAGCCGAGGGGGGTACGAGCAGTACTTC
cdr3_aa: CASSSRGGYEQYF

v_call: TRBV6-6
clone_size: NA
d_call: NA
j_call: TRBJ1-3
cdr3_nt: TGTGCCAGCAGGACAACTGGTCTAGCTTCAACCACCATATATTTT
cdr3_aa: CASRTTGLASTTIYF

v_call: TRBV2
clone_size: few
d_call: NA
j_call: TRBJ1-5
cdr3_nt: TGTGCCAGCAGTGAGGCAGGGGTTGGCAATCAGCCCCAGCATTTT
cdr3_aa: CASSEAGVGNQPQHF

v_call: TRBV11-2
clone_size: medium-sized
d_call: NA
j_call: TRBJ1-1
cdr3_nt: TGTGCCAGCAGCTTAGTTCAGGGTACGGCTTTCTTT
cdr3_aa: CASSLVQGTAFF

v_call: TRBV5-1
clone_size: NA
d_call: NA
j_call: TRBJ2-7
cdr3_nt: TGCGCCAGCAGCTCCTTCGACAGATACGAGCAGTACTTC
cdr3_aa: CASSSFDRYEQYF

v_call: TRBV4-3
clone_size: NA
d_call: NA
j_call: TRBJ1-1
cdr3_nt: TGCGCCAGCAGCCAAGATCGGGTCGCCCGGGCTGAAGCTTTCTTT
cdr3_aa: CASSQDRVARAEAFF

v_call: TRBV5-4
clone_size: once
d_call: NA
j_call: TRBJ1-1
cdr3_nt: TGTGCCAGCAGCTTTGTGGCTGAAGCTTTCTTT
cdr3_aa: CASSFVAEAFF

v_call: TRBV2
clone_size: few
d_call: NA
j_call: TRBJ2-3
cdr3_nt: TGTGCCAGCAGTGAAACAGATACGCAGTATTTT
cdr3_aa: CASSETDTQYF

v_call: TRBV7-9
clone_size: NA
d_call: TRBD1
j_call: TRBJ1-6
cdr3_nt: TGTGCCAGCAGCTTAGCAGGTGGGACAGGGTCGTCACCCCTCCACTTT
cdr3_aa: CASSLAGGTGSSPLHF

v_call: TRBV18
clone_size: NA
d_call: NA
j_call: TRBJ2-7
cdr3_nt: TGTGCCAGCTCACCTTTCTTCAGGATGGCCCTAGGCGAGCAGTACTTC
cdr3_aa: CASSPFFRMALGEQYF

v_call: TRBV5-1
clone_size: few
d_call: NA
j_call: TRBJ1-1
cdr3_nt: TGCGCCAGCAGCTTGGCAGGAGGGTACACTGAAGCTTTCTTT
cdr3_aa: CASSLAGGYTEAFF

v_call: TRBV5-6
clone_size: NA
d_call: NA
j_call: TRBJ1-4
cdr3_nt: TGTGCCAGCAGCTTGAGGAACGGGGCCACTAATGAAAAACTGTTTTTT
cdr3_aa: CASSLRNGATNEKLFF

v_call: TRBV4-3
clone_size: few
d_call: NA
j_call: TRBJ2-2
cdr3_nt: TGCGCCAGCAGCCAAGATTTGGGGGGAAAGGGCGGGGAGCTGTTTTTT
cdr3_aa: CASSQDLGGKGGELFF

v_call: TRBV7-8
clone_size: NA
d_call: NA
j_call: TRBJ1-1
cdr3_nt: TGTGCCAGCAGCTTAGAAGTGACGGTGAACACTGAAGCTTTCTTT
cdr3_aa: CASSLEVTVNTEAFF

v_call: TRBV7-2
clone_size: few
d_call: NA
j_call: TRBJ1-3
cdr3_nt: TGTGCCAGCAGGCTCCTAGTAAGCTCTGGAAACACCATATATTTT
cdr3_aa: CASRLLVSSGNTIYF

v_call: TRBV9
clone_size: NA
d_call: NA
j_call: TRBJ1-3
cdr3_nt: TGTGCCAGCAGCGCCGACTTGGGGCTAAAAGGAAACACCATATATTTT
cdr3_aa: CASSADLGLKGNTIYF

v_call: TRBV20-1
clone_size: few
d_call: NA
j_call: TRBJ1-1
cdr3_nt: TGCAGTGCTGACGGTGGTCCTGAAGCTTTCTTT
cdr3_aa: CSADGGPEAFF

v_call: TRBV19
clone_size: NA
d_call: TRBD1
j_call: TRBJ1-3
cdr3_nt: TGTGCCAGTAGCAAGGACAGGCCTGGCCGGGGAAACACCATATATTTT
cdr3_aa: CASSKDRPGRGNTIYF

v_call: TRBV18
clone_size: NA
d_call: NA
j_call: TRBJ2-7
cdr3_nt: TGTGCCAGCTCACATACAGGGATCAACGAGCAGTACTTC
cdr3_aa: CASSHTGINEQYF

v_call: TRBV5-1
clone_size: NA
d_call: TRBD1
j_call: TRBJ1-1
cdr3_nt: TGCGCCAGCAGCGGGGACAGGGGGAACACTGAAGCTTTCTTT
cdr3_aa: CASSGDRGNTEAFF

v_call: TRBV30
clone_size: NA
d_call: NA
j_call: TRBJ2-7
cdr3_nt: TGTGCCTGGAGCCTACTAGGGGGTGGGTCCTACGAGCAGTACTTC
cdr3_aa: CAWSLLGGGSYEQYF

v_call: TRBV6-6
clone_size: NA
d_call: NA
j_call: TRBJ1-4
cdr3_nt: TGTGCCAGCAGTTACTCGTTGGGGGCGGGTGAAAAACTGTTTTTT
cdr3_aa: CASSYSLGAGEKLFF

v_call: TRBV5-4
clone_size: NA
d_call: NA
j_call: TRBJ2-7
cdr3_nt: TGTGCCAGCACCACCGCCGGGGTGCCCTCCTACGAGCAGTACTTC
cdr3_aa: CASTTAGVPSYEQYF

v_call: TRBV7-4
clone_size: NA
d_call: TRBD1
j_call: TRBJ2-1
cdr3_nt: TGTGCCAGCAGCTCGGCCGGGACAGGTGAGCAGTTCTTC
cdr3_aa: CASSSAGTGEQFF

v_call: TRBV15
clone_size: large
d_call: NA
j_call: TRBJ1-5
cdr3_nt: TGTGCCACCAGCCCCGTCCCTCAATGGCCCCAGCATTTT
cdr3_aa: CATSPVPQWPQHF

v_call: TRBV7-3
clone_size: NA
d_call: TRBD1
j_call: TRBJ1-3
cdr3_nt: TGTGCCAGCAGCCGTAAGGACAGGGCCTCTGGAAACACCATATATTTT
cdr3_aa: CASSRKDRASGNTIYF

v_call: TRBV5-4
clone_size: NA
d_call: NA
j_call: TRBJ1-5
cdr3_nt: TGCGCCAGCAGCTTCCTAGGGGAACAGCCCCAGCATTTT
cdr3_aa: CASSFLGEQPQHF

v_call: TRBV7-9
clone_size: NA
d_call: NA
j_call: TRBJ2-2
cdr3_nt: TGTGCCAGCAGCTTAGTAACCGGGCCCGGGGAGCTGTTTTTT
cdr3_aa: CASSLVTGPGELFF

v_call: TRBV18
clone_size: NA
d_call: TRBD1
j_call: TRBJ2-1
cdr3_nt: TGTGCCAGCTCCCGGGACAGAACCTACAATGAGCAGTTCTTC
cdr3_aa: CASSRDRTYNEQFF

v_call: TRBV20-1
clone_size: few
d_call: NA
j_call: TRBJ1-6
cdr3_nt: TGCAGTGCTAGACAATTTGGGGTTCCCCACTTT
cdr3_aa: CSARQFGVPHF

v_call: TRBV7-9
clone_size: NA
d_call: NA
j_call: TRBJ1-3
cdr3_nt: TGTGCCAGCAGCCCACAGGGTTTTGGCTCTGGAAACACCATATATTTT
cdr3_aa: CASSPQGFGSGNTIYF

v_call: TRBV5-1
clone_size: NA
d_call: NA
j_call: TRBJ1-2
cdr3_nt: TGCGCCAGCAGCCAGGGACCGATCTATGGCTACACCTTC
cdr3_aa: CASSQGPIYGYTF